This T cell receptor (beta chain) was recovered during a study of OX40 agonist ivuxolimab in advanced cancers. In its sample, this clone was seen once. What it binds is unknown. Generated by immunoSEQ multiplex PCR, the TCRdb table keeps only in-frame clones and is missing some. The sample consists of roughly 45,000 clones, around 79% of them appearing once. The V and J ends lost 5 bases and 6 bases respectively, with 15 bases between them. This CDR3 contains 14 residues. Germline CDR1 is MDHEN and CDR2 is SYDVKM. Study-level findings and limits: Partial responders at 0.1-3.0 mg/kg showed near-lowest clonal expansion.

The sample here was CD4+ or CD8+ T cells sorted from blood, taken in a trial of the OX40 agonist ivuxolimab. The chain employs TRBV28 and TRBJ2-3; D may be TRBD2 (5 bases). The TCR was taken from an adult with an advanced solid tumor such as melanoma, head and neck, liver or kidney cancer. CDR3 coding DNA: TGTGCCAGCAGTACCCCCCGGGATGCGGATACGCAGTATTTT. Amino acid sequence: CASSTPRDADTQYF.